Detailed here is one TCR beta chain. The entry originates in a study of blood T cell repertoires in COVID-19. Trimming pared 3 bases from V and 6 bases from J, leaving 13 bases between. This CDR3 contains 14 residues. The germline gives CDR1 KGHDR, CDR2 SFDVKD. Profiled with immunoSEQ multiplex PCR; TCRdb holds only in-frame clones, not every one. The table shows just under 150,000 clones, with about 88% occurring only once. The chain couples TRBV24-1 to TRBJ1-2, with a weak D call TRBD1 (6 bases). This receptor was taken from a human donor with acute or convalescent COVID-19. The donor label of this sample is uncertain. Sequencing was carried out using peripheral blood. CDR3 residues: CATSDRRTAHGYTF. CDR3 nucleotides: TGTGCCACCAGTGATCGTCGGACAGCCCATGGCTACACCTTC.